These 32 T cell receptor beta chains share one sample of origin, sequenced in a study of T cells expressing NK-cell markers. TCRdb re-called the 5' RACE reads and catalogs CDR3 proteins one per entry, DNA excluded. The repertoire table contains roughly 450,000 distinct CDR3 sequences. Sequenced input: blood T cells: a sorted CD56 or NKG2C T cell subset, CD4+ or CD8+ T cells, or bulk PBMC T cells (not recorded which). All receptors come from a woman between 45 and 65 years old in good health.

The V gene is TRBV7-9, the J gene TRBJ1-2. The CDR3 covers 15 residues. Germline lookup yields CDR1 SEHNR and CDR2 FQNEAQ (reference sequence). This chain's CDR3 is CASSFGEHQSYGYTF.

The chain recombines TRBV11-2 with TRBJ2-1. The CDR3 is 15 amino acids. Looked up from germline, CDR1 is SGHAT and CDR2 is FQNNGV. CDR3 amino acids: CASSPYETLNNEQFF.

The genes are TRBV29-1 and TRBJ2-4. CDR1 is SQVTM, CDR2 ANQGSEA, per germline. The CDR3 sequence is 13 residues long. The CDR3 region is CSVRGLAKNIQYF.

The chain is built from TRBV7-8 and TRBJ2-1; TCRdb's assignment of TRBD1 cannot be checked, as there is no DNA. The CDR3 length is 14 residues. Germline-derived CDR1 and CDR2 are SGHVS and FQNEAQ. The CDR3 loop is CASSDRDWGNEQFF.

The chain has TRBV7-9 and TRBJ2-1. CDR1 SEHNR and CDR2 FQNEAQ come from the germline V gene (reference sequence). There are 13 residues in the CDR3. CDR3 in amino acids: CASRLAWVDEQFF.

The chain couples TRBV3-1 to TRBJ1-2. Germline-derived CDR1 and CDR2 are LGHDT and YNNKEL (reference sequence). This CDR3 comprises 14 residues. The CDR3 is CASSQDGLNYGYTF. Using reference TRBV3-1 and TRBJ1-2 for the parts outside the CDR3, the full variable domain is DTAVSQTPKYLVTQMGNDKSIKCEQNLGHDTMYWYKQDSKKFLKIMFSYNNKELIINETVPNRFSPKSPDKAHLNLHINSLELGDSAVYFCASSQDGLNYGYTFGSGTRLTVV.

V gene TRBV29-1 combines with J gene TRBJ2-7. Germline CDR1 SQVTM, CDR2 ANQGSEA. The CDR3 length is 12 residues. The CDR3: CSVGGIMYEQYF.

CDR3 in amino acids: CASSAYRTTYEQYF. The J gene is TRBJ2-7, the V gene TRBV12-3 or TRBV12-4. The CDR3 runs to 14 residues.

The rearrangement links TRBV5-1 to TRBJ1-6; TCRdb lists TRBD1, though no DNA is available to test this call. The CDR3 contains 14 residues. Germline assignment: CDR1 SGHRS and CDR2 YFSETQ. CDR3 sequence: CASSLVVGDSPLHF.

The chain recombines TRBV6-2 or TRBV6-3 with TRBJ2-4; TCRdb selects TRBD1, and the lack of DNA leaves this call unchecked. This CDR3 region has 15 residues. Germline-derived CDR1 and CDR2 are MNHEY and SVGEGT. The CDR3 sequence: CASSYSPWGKNIQYF.

The CDR3 is CASRRSQGRATDTQYF. The chain uses TRBV12-3 or TRBV12-4 and TRBJ2-3; the TCRdb D gene call, TRBD1, has no DNA to confirm it. This CDR3 has 16 amino acids.

The rearrangement joins TRBV4-1 to TRBJ2-1; TCRdb's D call, TRBD1, is unchecked because there is no DNA. This CDR3 contains 15 residues. The germline V gene encodes CDR1 MGHRA and CDR2 YSYEKL. The CDR3 sequence is CASSLLAGQGDEQFF.

The chain combines TRBV5-6 with TRBJ2-7; the D call of TRBD1 rests on TCRdb alone, since no DNA is present to check it. This CDR3 has 19 amino acids. The germline CDR1 and CDR2 sequences are SGHDT and YYEEEE. The CDR3 loop is CASSLTGTGILSSSYEQYF.

The V and J genes are TRBV10-1 and TRBJ2-5; the D gene TCRdb calls, TRBD1, cannot be checked with no DNA. The CDR3 length is 13 residues. The germline V gene has CDR1 WNHNN and CDR2 SYGVQD (reference sequence). The chain's CDR3 is CASSESGGKTQYF.

The chain links TRBV27 to TRBJ2-3; with no DNA, the TCRdb D assignment of TRBD2 cannot be verified. Looked up from germline, CDR1 is MNHEY and CDR2 is SMNVEV (reference sequence). The CDR3 runs to 16 residues. The CDR3 loop reads CASSPRLAGSGDTQYF.

The rearrangement links TRBV12-3 or TRBV12-4 to TRBJ2-7. This CDR3 spans 13 amino acids. The CDR3 loop reads CASSYSGNYEQYF.

The chain combines TRBV7-8 with TRBJ1-5; TCRdb picks TRBD1, but there is no DNA to check that call. Germline CDR1 SGHVS, CDR2 FQNEAQ. The CDR3 spans 13 residues. CDR3 sequence: CASSKHRAQPQHF.

The chain uses TRBV12-3 or TRBV12-4 and TRBJ1-5; the TCRdb call, TRBD1, lacks DNA for checking. The CDR3 is 15 residues long. CDR3 sequence reads: CASSGTDLSNQPQHF.

The V gene is TRBV10-3, the J gene TRBJ2-3; TCRdb's D call of TRBD2 is untestable without DNA. This CDR3 has 20 residues. Looked up from germline, CDR1 is ENHRY and CDR2 is SYGVKD. The CDR3 region is CAISDSGTSGRADGADTQYF.

The chain carries TRBV10-3 and TRBJ2-3; the D gene TCRdb calls, TRBD2, cannot be checked with no DNA. Germline V gene data show CDR1 as ENHRY and CDR2 as SYGVKD. The CDR3 covers 15 residues. CDR3 in amino acids: CATLSGTSAADTQYF.

The chain is built from TRBV6-5 and TRBJ2-3; the D call from TCRdb, TRBD1, cannot be confirmed without DNA. The CDR3 is made up of 16 amino acids. Germline values: CDR1 MNHEY, CDR2 SVGAGI. The chain's CDR3 is CASASGMDRVTDTQYF.

Here the CDR3 reads CASSSYRGTGTEAFF. The chain links TRBV7-9 to TRBJ1-1; there is no DNA to check the TCRdb D call of TRBD1. The CDR3 is 15 residues long. CDR1 and CDR2 (germline): SEHNR, FQNEAQ (reference sequence).

The rearrangement links TRBV6-5 to TRBJ1-1. The CDR3 loop spans 14 amino acids. Germline V gene lookup returns CDR1 MNHEY and CDR2 SVGAGI. The CDR3 reads CASSEQKGNTEAFF.

The V and J genes are TRBV12-3 or TRBV12-4 and TRBJ1-1. The CDR3 spans 15 residues. CDR3: CASSLGMQARLQAFF.

The chain uses TRBV20-1 and TRBJ1-4. This CDR3 has 17 amino acids. CDR1 is DFQATT and CDR2 is SNEGSKA in the germline V gene (reference sequence). The CDR3 protein is CSASQDSGGQGDEKLFF.

CDR3 sequence: CASSHTSGTTNEQFF. The gene calls are TRBV3-1 and TRBJ2-1; TCRdb picks TRBD2, but there is no DNA to check that call. Germline assignment: CDR1 LGHDT and CDR2 YNNKEL (reference sequence). This CDR3 comprises 15 residues.

The rearrangement joins TRBV10-3 to TRBJ1-5; TCRdb names TRBD1, which stays unverified in the absence of DNA. This CDR3 comprises 14 residues. CDR1 and CDR2 (germline): ENHRY, SYGVKD. CDR3 amino acids: CAISYLGLGAPQHF.

The chain couples TRBV1 to TRBJ2-2; as DNA is missing, the TRBD2 call by TCRdb cannot be tested. TRBV1 is a listed pseudogene. This CDR3 comprises 14 residues. CDR3 sequence reads: CTRREGSNTGELFF.

V gene TRBV27 combines with J gene TRBJ2-1. This CDR3 is built from 16 residues. CDR1 and CDR2 from the germline V gene are MNHEY and SMNVEV (reference sequence). Here the CDR3 reads CASSLQAISSYNEQFF.

V and J are TRBV20-1 and TRBJ1-5; no DNA is available, so the TRBD1 call from TCRdb remains unchecked. The CDR3 extends over 15 amino acids. Germline V gene lookup returns CDR1 DFQATT and CDR2 SNEGSKA (reference sequence). CDR3 sequence: CSARQGAMSNQPQHF.

The J gene is TRBJ2-4, the V gene TRBV5-6; TCRdb's D gene call, TRBD1, goes unchecked for lack of DNA. Germline CDR1 is SGHDT and CDR2 is YYEEEE. This CDR3 region has 16 residues. This CDR3 is CASSSGQGRTKNIQYF. Using reference TRBV5-6 and TRBJ2-4 for the parts outside the CDR3, the full variable domain is DAGVTQSPTHLIKTRGQQVTLRCSPKSGHDTVSWYQQALGQGPQFIFQYYEEEERQRGNFPDRFSGHQFPNYSSELNVNALLLGDSALYLCASSSGQGRTKNIQYFGAGTRLSVL.

The chain recombines TRBV6-5 with TRBJ2-1; without DNA, the TCRdb call of TRBD2 cannot be checked. The CDR3 has 11 amino acids. Germline CDR1 MNHEY, CDR2 SVGAGI. The CDR3 sequence: CASSYGPEQFF.